This section outlines one TCR beta chain sequence together with its context. No cognate antigen has been identified for it. Per-nucleotide qualities are absent, and no much larger clonotype sits a single base away. The data stem from a study of cytotoxic CD8 clonotypes in ibrutinib-treated CLL (dated by TCRdb to the early 2020s). With respect to the entire study: The cohort was composed of some ten relapsed/refractory and approximately 14 treatment-naive patients; IGHV unmutated status was identified in some 17 patients. Partial responses were observed in some 24 patients and complete responses in 2; after a median follow-up of 68 months, remission was maintained in 14 patients and progression was observed in approximately 12. Longitudinal samples were obtainable from about 30% of the roughly 90 participants in the trial. All remission and progressive disease samples were collected while patients were still receiving ibrutinib. Cryopreserved peripheral blood mononuclear cells were collected at three points: before therapy, at response, and at either sustained remission or disease progression. The response samples were drawn at a median of approximately twelve months into treatment, with a range of about 6 to 40 months. On average, each sample had approximately 250,000 productive templates and tens of thousands of productive rearrangements. Overall results and qualifications from the work: Public clonotypes were rare and either shrank or stayed stable during treatment, and the rise in clonality at ibrutinib response reflected expansion of private clonotypes. An increase in clonality was observed at ibrutinib response, with clonality remaining stable during sustained remission and falling back toward baseline at progression. At baseline, clonality was higher than in age-matched healthy donors and showed a strong correlation with circulating CD8+ T-cell counts. Sustained-remission and progressing patients did not have matched sampling times, and lymph node repertoires were not examined.

The CDR3 measures 15 amino acids from cysteine to phenylalanine. Only CDR3 DNA remains: 45 bases, in frame from the first base. For this chain, trimming is 5 bases at the V end and 2 bases at the J end, and the number of junction bases without a gene match is 6. The germline V gene (reference sequence) sets CDR1 to SEHNR and CDR2 to FQNEAQ. On a MiSeq, deep resolution sequencing aimed for a depth between 1 in 1 million and 1 in 200,000 T cells, with each clonotype covered approximately 10x on average. TCR beta libraries were generated with the immunoSEQ hsTCRB Kit. As for how the authors treated the data: Data were analyzed with ImmunoSEQ Data Assistant and ImmunoSEQ Analyzer, with V, D and J genes assigned per IMGT definitions. Clonality was computed as one minus normalized Shannon entropy of productive rearrangement frequencies, ranging from 0 to 1. Public clonotype analysis was restricted to overrepresented clonotypes comprising at least 0.05% of each patient's repertoire. Some twelve repertoires from age-matched healthy donors, obtained from immuneACCESS, served as clonality controls. As stored in TCRdb, this immuneACCESS dataset retains in-frame rearrangements with V and J assigned. A fraction of the clones does not appear; measured against another copy, unresolved V genes explain less than half of the discrepancy, and the remainder lacks a known reason. V and J calls and clone size are those listed in that table; D and trimming were worked out from the DNA. This sample comprises hundreds of thousands of clones, roughly 70% of them detected only once. The ten largest make up roughly 6.8% of the sample.

Approximately 2 micrograms of genomic DNA were extracted from cryopreserved PBMCs for TCR beta library preparation. Longitudinal blood samples from CLL patients receiving ibrutinib monotherapy were subjected to high-throughput TCR beta sequencing. The patients took part in an open-label, single-center phase 2 trial of ibrutinib monotherapy. This clonotype was obtained from a human donor with chronic lymphocytic leukemia. The sample consisted of PBMCs, taken after 36 months of ibrutinib treatment. The receptor chain draws on TRBV7-9 and TRBJ1-3, and TRBD1 matches 7 of the central bases. The DNA sequence reads TGTGCCAGCAGCCGGCGCGACAGGGCTGGAAACACCATATATTTT. This translates into CASSRRDRAGNTIYF.